This T cell receptor (beta chain) was recovered during a study of T-cell reconstitution after alpha-beta-depleted transplantation in children. The CDR3 covers 19 residues. J lost 5 bases, V lost 2 bases, and 18 bases had no gene match. As it was prepared, the TCRbeta library received unique molecular identifiers. Via MiXCR, TCRdb re-called the PCR reads, giving one row per CDR3 protein. Of 200,000 to 250,000 distinct CDR3 sequences in the sample, 7.5% to 9.5% were seen once. The sample in question was PBMCs, mostly from graft donor cells, obtained 360 days after TCRalphabeta/CD19-depleted stem cell transplant. The receptor comes from a male patient between 2 and 9 years old who had a stem cell transplant for acute myeloid leukemia, so the T cells may come from the graft donor. The V gene is TRBV12-3 or TRBV12-4, the J gene TRBJ2-3; TRBD2 matches 8 bases. The CDR3 region is CASSLKRRASRGGGDTQYF. The CDR3 DNA reads TGTGCCAGCAGTTTAAAGCGTAGGGCGAGTCGGGGGGGCGGAGATACGCAGTATTTT.